This T cell receptor (beta chain) was retrieved from a study of OX40 agonist ivuxolimab in advanced cancers. About the research overall: With a range of roughly 20 to 79, age averaged approximately 54 years, and about 82% were male. Study results and limitations: CD8+ T cells showed, on average, more clonal expansion than CD4+ cells.

Sampling times: baseline, cycle 4 day 1, cycle 7 day 1. Sequencing used immunoSEQ multiplex PCR; TCRdb keeps in-frame clones, though not all of them. This table holds roughly 23,000 clones, 84% found once. On this clone: Its matching antigen is unknown.

The CDR3 is 17 residues long. The trim removed 2 bases at V and 3 bases at J, leaving 7 bases unmatched. The germline V gene encodes CDR1 LGHNA and CDR2 YSLEER. Sequences were derived from CD4+ or CD8+ T cells sorted from blood, sampled in a trial of the OX40 agonist ivuxolimab. The chain carries TRBV4-3 and TRBJ2-3, with TRBD2 matching 11 bases. The clonotype comes from an adult with an advanced solid tumor such as melanoma, head and neck, liver or kidney cancer. The CDR3 DNA sequence: TGCGCCAGCAGCCAATCCCCGGGACTAGCGGCTACAGATACGCAGTATTTT. This codes for CASSQSPGLAATDTQYF.